This T cell receptor (beta chain) stems from a study of T cell repertoires in cytomegalovirus infection. Study in general: A matching HLA type, together with CMV infection, was signaled by public TCR beta signatures. Study-wide results and limits: The cumulative frequency of public TCR beta families distinguished individuals who carried CMV together with the relevant HLA. Dominating the ex vivo response were TCR beta clonotypes that were CMV-specific and HLA-C-restricted.

Remarks on this clonotype: Its antigen is undetermined.

In TCRdb, the reads were re-called with MiXCR into one record per CDR3 protein. Among almost 550,000 distinct CDR3 sequences, 16% were seen once, and the ten largest hold 20% to 30%. The CDR3 has 13 residues. V shed 5 bases and J 1 base; nucleotides not matched to a gene: 5. The germline CDR1 and CDR2 sequences are SQVTM and ANQGSEA. Sample: CD8+ T cells from PBMCs. The rearrangement joins TRBV29-1 to TRBJ2-7, with 7 bases matching TRBD2. The TCR sequence derives from a human donor in good health (CMV status not recorded). Some clones in this sample may be carry-over from other donors' samples. The CDR3 nucleotides read TGCAGCGTTCTTGATAGCGGGTCCTACGAGCAGTACTTC. This codes for CSVLDSGSYEQYF.